This TCR beta chain is drawn from a study of T-cell reconstitution after alpha-beta-depleted transplantation in children. General observations from the study: In patients about two months after transplant, alpha-beta T cells reportedly arose from several hundred expanded graft clones.

The TCRbeta library was prepared with unique molecular identifiers. Each CDR3 protein is one row after TCRdb ran MiXCR on the PCR reads. The sample lists roughly 45,000 distinct CDR3 sequences; 9.2% were seen once. This clonotype was counted ten times or more. Its antigen is unidentified. Germline V lookup: CDR1 MRHNA, CDR2 SNTAGT. The CDR3 loop spans 16 amino acids. J gave up 0 bases and V 4 bases, and 5 bases lay outside the gene matches. This sequence joins TRBV6-4 and TRBJ2-2; 7 nucleotides align to TRBD2. The clonotype was recovered from a male patient aged 2 to 9 who had a stem cell transplant for chronic granulomatous disease, so the T cells may come from the graft donor. The source was PBMCs, mostly from graft donor cells, collected 60 days after TCRalphabeta/CD19-depleted stem cell transplant. Written as DNA, the CDR3 is TGTGCCAGCAGTGTTAACGGGAGGCCGAACACCGGGGAGCTGTTTTTT. As protein: CASSVNGRPNTGELFF.